The 2 T cell receptor beta chains in this list originate from one sample, sequenced in a study of shared clonotypes between healthy human individuals. Using immunoSEQ multiplex PCR, the repertoire was profiled, and TCRdb retains in-frame clones only, with some absent. The data contain about 680,000 clones, about 91% of them singletons. Naive-designated CD8 cells lacked CD45RO, were positively enriched for CCR7, and omitted terminally differentiated effector memory CD45RA+ cells. Material: naive CD8+ T cells sorted from blood. The receptor source for this set is a man in his thirties or forties in good health.

The gene calls are TRBV7-6 and TRBJ2-6, with D perhaps TRBD1 (6 bases). Trimming cost V 1 base and J 15 bases, with 16 bases left between them. The CDR3 totals 14 residues. CDR1 and CDR2 from the germline V gene are SGHVS and FNYEAQ. The CDR3 nucleotides read TGTGCCAGCAGCTTAGATGTCAGGGGATTTGGCCTGACTTTC. This encodes CASSLDVRGFGLTF. Supplemented by reference TRBV7-6 and TRBJ2-6, the full variable domain reads GAGVSQSPRYKVTKRGQDVALRCDPISGHVSLYWYRQALGQGPEFLTYFNYEAQQDKSGLPNDRFSAERPEGSISTLTIQRTEQRDSAMYRCASSLDVRGFGLTFGAGSRLTVL.

The rearrangement links TRBV6-6 to TRBJ2-7; 9 nucleotides align to TRBD2. The CDR3 loop spans 14 amino acids. V shed 6 bases and J 4 bases; nucleotides not matched to a gene: 7. Germline CDR1 reads MNHNY; CDR2 reads SVGAGI (reference sequence). CDR3 coding DNA: TGTGCCAGCAGCCTTATAGCGGGAGCTTACGAGCAGTACTTC. Translation: CASSLIAGAYEQYF.